This T cell receptor beta chain comes out of a study of cytomegalovirus exposure and HLA in healthy donors. Overall study results and limits: The finding came from a later analysis; first-cohort TCR clusters tended to co-occur in the 95 to 150 validation repertoires. Listed as cytomegalovirus-associated were around 160 TCR beta chains.

The length of the CDR3 is 13 residues. V lost 4 bases, J lost 5 bases, and 11 bases lay in between. CDR1 MGHRA and CDR2 YSYEKL come from the germline V gene. As concerns this clone: Its matching antigen is unknown.

Generated by immunoSEQ multiplex PCR, the TCRdb table keeps only in-frame clones and is missing some. Of about 100,000 clones in the sample, 90% to 96% were seen once. Input material: PBMCs. The clonotype was recovered from a woman aged 18-29 years in good health and CMV-seronegative. This chain connects TRBV4-1 to TRBJ1-2; a possible D gene is TRBD1 (6 bases). The CDR3 here is CASSPQQGYGYTF. As DNA, the CDR3 is TGCGCCAGCAGCCCGCAACAGGGTTATGGCTACACCTTC.